The rows below give T cell receptor beta chains drawn from one sample of a study of spatial heterogeneity in lung cancer. Each CDR3 protein gets one entry after TCRdb re-called the 5' RACE reads with MiXCR. The sample contains more than 50,000 distinct CDR3 sequences, approximately 7% of which appear only once. Sequencing was performed on PBMCs, taken at surgery. The origin of the receptors is a female donor with early-stage non-small cell lung cancer. The CDR3 runs from the conserved cysteine through the conserved F or W. The D gene is left open where the match is weak. Clone size is not always given. Where it is, it says once, few, many or a class for expanded clones.

j_gene | v_gene | abundance | d_gene | CDR3nt | CDR3aa
TRBJ2-7 | TRBV20-1 | many | TRBD2 | TGCAGTGCTACAGGACTAGCGGCAAACTCCTACGAGCAGTACTTC | CSATGLAANSYEQYF
TRBJ1-6 | TRBV10-3 | NA | TRBD1 | TGTGCCATCAGTACAGGGGGTAATAATTCACCCCTCCACTTT | CAISTGGNNSPLHF
TRBJ2-7 | TRBV20-1 | NA | NA | TGCAGTGCTAGCGTAAACTACGAGCAGTACTTC | CSASVNYEQYF
TRBJ2-1 | TRBV12-3/TRBV12-4 | few | NA | TGTGCCAGCAGTTTAGCTAGTCTACAGTTCTTC | CASSLASLQFF
TRBJ2-5 | TRBV19 | few | NA | TGTGCCAGTAGTATAGATGGGGTTGGGGAGACCCAGTACTTC | CASSIDGVGETQYF
TRBJ2-7 | TRBV7-8 | many | TRBD2 | TGTGCCAGCAGCTTCAGCGGGGGGGTGTACGAGCAGTACTTC | CASSFSGGVYEQYF
TRBJ2-7 | TRBV7-8 | many | NA | TGTGCCAGCAGCTCCCTGAGCGTCTCCTCCTACGAGCAGTACTTC | CASSSLSVSSYEQYF
TRBJ1-1 | TRBV20-1 | few | NA | TGCAGTGCTAGAGGATGGGAAGACAGGGAAGCTTTCTTT | CSARGWEDREAFF
TRBJ2-2 | TRBV7-2 | many | NA | TGTGCCAGCAGCCCTACTAGGACACCATACACCGGGGAGCTGTTTTTT | CASSPTRTPYTGELFF
TRBJ2-7 | TRBV28 | few | NA | TGTGCCAGCAGTTTCGCTGGGGTCCCCTACGAGCAGTACTTC | CASSFAGVPYEQYF
TRBJ2-1 | TRBV10-1 | many | TRBD2 | TGCGCCAGCAGTGTATGGCGGGGGTACTCCTACAATGAGCAGTTCTTC | CASSVWRGYSYNEQFF
TRBJ2-1 | TRBV12-3/TRBV12-4 | many | TRBD1 | TGTGCCAGCAGTCCCCAGGGGGACAGGGAGTCCGAGCAGTTCTTC | CASSPQGDRESEQFF
TRBJ2-1 | TRBV20-1 | many | NA | TGCAGTGCTAGAGATGCCTGGGCCATGTCTCGGAATGAGCAGTTCTTC | CSARDAWAMSRNEQFF
TRBJ2-1 | TRBV13 | NA | TRBD2 | TGTGCCAGCAGCCGAGCGGGGACGAGCTCCTACAATGAGCAGTTCTTC | CASSRAGTSSYNEQFF
TRBJ1-2 | TRBV21-1 | few | NA | TGTGCCAGCAGCCCCAGGCGAGATACAGGGGGGTATGGCTACACCTTC | CASSPRRDTGGYGYTF
TRBJ2-5 | TRBV20-1 | many | TRBD2 | TGCAGTGCCCGGACTAGCGGGGTGCGAGAGACCCAGTACTTC | CSARTSGVRETQYF
TRBJ1-1 | TRBV2 | few | NA | TGTGCCCGGACAGCGAACATGAACACTGAAGCTTTCTTT | CARTANMNTEAFF
TRBJ2-2 | TRBV4-2 | many | TRBD2 | TGTGCCAGCAGCCAACGACTAGCGGGGGGCACCGGGGAGCTGTTTTTT | CASSQRLAGGTGELFF
TRBJ2-3 | TRBV28 | many | TRBD2 | TGTTCCTGTTCCAAGCGGGGGCCGGCAGATACGCAGTATTTT | CSCSKRGPADTQYF
TRBJ1-4 | TRBV28 | few | NA | TGTGCCAGCAGTTTAGCTGGGGTCGCGACTAATGAAAAACTGTTTTTT | CASSLAGVATNEKLFF
TRBJ2-2 | TRBV6-2/TRBV6-3 | many | NA | TGTGCCAGCAGTTTCGAGGGGGTGAACACCGGGGAGCTGTTTTTT | CASSFEGVNTGELFF
TRBJ2-2 | TRBV7-2 | many | NA | TGTGCCAGCAGCTTAGTGACAGTTCCGACCGGGGAGCTGTTTTTT | CASSLVTVPTGELFF
TRBJ2-3 | TRBV13 | many | TRBD2 | TGTGCCAGCAGCAACACGGGACTAGATGCGGATACGCAGTATTTT | CASSNTGLDADTQYF
TRBJ1-1 | TRBV12-3/TRBV12-4 | many | NA | TGTGCCAGCAGTTTCCAGGGGTCGGTGGAAGCTTTCTTT | CASSFQGSVEAFF
TRBJ2-7 | TRBV19 | many | TRBD1 | TGTGCCAGCCGAGATTCCCAAAGGGGGCCCTACGAGCAGTACTTC | CASRDSQRGPYEQYF
TRBJ2-5 | TRBV5-1 | few | NA | TGCGCCAGCAGCTTGCTCGGGAATAAAGAGACCCAGTACTTC | CASSLLGNKETQYF
TRBJ2-3 | TRBV28 | many | NA | TGTGCCAGCAGTTACTCCCTGGGGCTTCCCACAGATACGCAGTATTTT | CASSYSLGLPTDTQYF
TRBJ2-7 | TRBV5-1 | NA | TRBD2 | TGCGCCAGCGGACGCGGGGAGGGCTTAAACAACGAGCAGTACTTC | CASGRGEGLNNEQYF
TRBJ2-2 | TRBV28 | few | TRBD2 | TGTGCCAGCAGTTTAGGTTACGCTGGACTAGCGGGGGTAACCGGGGAGCTGTTTTTT | CASSLGYAGLAGVTGELFF
TRBJ1-2 | TRBV30 | many | NA | TGTGCCTGGACCATACAAGGAGACTATGGCTACACCTTC | CAWTIQGDYGYTF
TRBJ2-7 | TRBV5-1 | few | NA | TGCGCCAGCAGCTCCCCGGTCGGCTACGAGCAGTACTTC | CASSSPVGYEQYF
TRBJ2-2 | TRBV30 | few | NA | TGTGCCTGGGACAGGATGAACACCGGGGAGCTGTTTTTT | CAWDRMNTGELFF
TRBJ2-1 | TRBV3-1 | many | TRBD1 | TGTGCCAGCAGCCGGGGGACAGTGAAGTTCTTC | CASSRGTVKFF
TRBJ2-7 | TRBV20-1 | many | TRBD2 | TGCAGTGCCAGAGGAAGCGGGGGGGCCGAGATCTACGAGCAGTACTTC | CSARGSGGAEIYEQYF
TRBJ2-3 | TRBV3-1 | few | NA | TGTGCCAGCAGCCCATGGAGCGGCCCCACAGATACGCAGTATTTT | CASSPWSGPTDTQYF
TRBJ1-1 | TRBV3-1 | NA | NA | TGTGCCAGCAGCCAAGTCCCGGGGGACACTGAAGCTTTCTTT | CASSQVPGDTEAFF
TRBJ1-6 | TRBV2 | many | NA | TGTGCCAGCAGTGACTTCATAGGGGGTTCACCCCTCCACTTT | CASSDFIGGSPLHF
TRBJ2-1 | TRBV28 | few | NA | TGTGCCAGCAGGGCCGGGACCCCCTTTGGGCAGTTCTTC | CASRAGTPFGQFF
TRBJ2-4 | TRBV20-1 | NA | NA | TGCAGTGCCGGGACGGCTTCAATAGCCAAAAACATTCAGTACTTC | CSAGTASIAKNIQYF
TRBJ2-7 | TRBV6-2/TRBV6-3 | NA | NA | TGTGCCAGCAGTACGGGGTTGTTTGGATACGAGCAGTACTTC | CASSTGLFGYEQYF
TRBJ1-4 | TRBV20-1 | many | TRBD1 | TGCAGTGCCGGACGCTACAGGGGTACAGGGGATGAAAAACTGTTTTTT | CSAGRYRGTGDEKLFF
TRBJ2-1 | TRBV5-1 | medium-sized | TRBD2 | TGCGCCAGCAGCTCGGGAGGTAGCGGGCACAATGAGCAGTTCTTC | CASSSGGSGHNEQFF
TRBJ2-6 | TRBV12-3/TRBV12-4 | NA | TRBD1 | TGTGCCAGCAGGCCTACAGGGGGAGGTATCGGTTCTGGGGCCAACGTCCTGACTTTC | CASRPTGGGIGSGANVLTF
TRBJ1-2 | TRBV19 | many | NA | TGTGCCAGTAGTAAGTCGGGACGGTCTTATGTCTACACCTTC | CASSKSGRSYVYTF
TRBJ1-5 | TRBV29-1 | many | NA | TGCAGCGTTGGGGACCTACTATTTCGTCAGCCCCAGCATTTT | CSVGDLLFRQPQHF
TRBJ1-2 | TRBV5-8 | NA | TRBD1 | TGTGCCAGCCGACAGGGGGGCTTTAACTATGGCTACACCTTC | CASRQGGFNYGYTF
TRBJ2-5 | TRBV7-7 | many | TRBD1 | TGTGCTAGCAGCCCTAGGGGGCGAGGGGAGACCCAGTACTTC | CASSPRGRGETQYF
TRBJ2-3 | TRBV20-1 | many | TRBD1 | TGCAGTGCTAGTGGCCCGGGACAGGCGTCCACAGATACGCAGTATTTT | CSASGPGQASTDTQYF
TRBJ2-1 | TRBV5-1 | NA | TRBD2 | TGCGCCAGCAGCTACTCCTCGGGGGGTGGCTACTACAATGAGCAGTTCTTC | CASSYSSGGGYYNEQFF